This T cell receptor (beta chain) was retrieved from a study of OX40 agonist ivuxolimab in advanced cancers. Findings and limits, study-wide: At 0.1 to 3.0 mg/kg and by week 6, clonal expansion occurred in CD4+ and CD8+ blood T cells. Certain nonresponders likewise exhibited a low normalized T-cell clonal expansion. Among the least clonally expanded were partial responders at 0.1-3.0 mg/kg.

Concerning this clone itself: Its target is not known. An end of the junction does not agree with germline; a read error may underlie this.

Peripheral blood came from all dose cohorts at three timepoints. The CDR3 runs to 13 residues. Germline CDR1 is MGHRA and CDR2 is YSYEKL. The method was immunoSEQ multiplex PCR; TCRdb's version includes in-frame clones alone and lacks a portion of them. The sample records some 23,000 clones, about 80% being singletons. The clonotype comes from an adult with an advanced solid tumor such as melanoma, head and neck, liver or kidney cancer. The genes are TRBV4-1 and TRBJ2-3; D remains ambiguous. The source was CD4+ or CD8+ T cells sorted from blood, collected in a trial of the OX40 agonist ivuxolimab. For the CDR3, the DNA is TGCGCCAGCAGCCAAGCCAGCAGAGATACGCAGTATTTT. It encodes CASSQASRDTQYF.